This T cell receptor (beta chain) appears in the sequencing data of a study of somatic mutations in cytotoxic T cells in rheumatoid arthritis. Study-wide results and limits: Rheumatoid arthritis patients showed CD8+ clonality increasing with age, unlike healthy controls.

Concerning this clone itself: What it binds is unknown.

Libraries were prepared by immunoSEQ multiplex PCR; TCRdb keeps only in-frame clonotypes and omits some of them. The repertoire holds about 4,800 clones, with more than 75% as singletons. Trimming removed 4 bases from V and 4 bases from J, with 11 bases in between. Germline values: CDR1 LNHDA, CDR2 SQIVND (reference sequence). The CDR3 consists of 13 residues. The rearrangement joins TRBV19 to TRBJ2-7; no clear D. This TCR derives from a woman in her forties or fifties with rheumatoid arthritis. Sample: CD8+ T cells sorted from blood. The CDR3 protein is CASSRAALYEQYF. CDR3 in DNA: TGTGCCAGTAGTAGGGCCGCACTTTACGAGCAGTACTTC.